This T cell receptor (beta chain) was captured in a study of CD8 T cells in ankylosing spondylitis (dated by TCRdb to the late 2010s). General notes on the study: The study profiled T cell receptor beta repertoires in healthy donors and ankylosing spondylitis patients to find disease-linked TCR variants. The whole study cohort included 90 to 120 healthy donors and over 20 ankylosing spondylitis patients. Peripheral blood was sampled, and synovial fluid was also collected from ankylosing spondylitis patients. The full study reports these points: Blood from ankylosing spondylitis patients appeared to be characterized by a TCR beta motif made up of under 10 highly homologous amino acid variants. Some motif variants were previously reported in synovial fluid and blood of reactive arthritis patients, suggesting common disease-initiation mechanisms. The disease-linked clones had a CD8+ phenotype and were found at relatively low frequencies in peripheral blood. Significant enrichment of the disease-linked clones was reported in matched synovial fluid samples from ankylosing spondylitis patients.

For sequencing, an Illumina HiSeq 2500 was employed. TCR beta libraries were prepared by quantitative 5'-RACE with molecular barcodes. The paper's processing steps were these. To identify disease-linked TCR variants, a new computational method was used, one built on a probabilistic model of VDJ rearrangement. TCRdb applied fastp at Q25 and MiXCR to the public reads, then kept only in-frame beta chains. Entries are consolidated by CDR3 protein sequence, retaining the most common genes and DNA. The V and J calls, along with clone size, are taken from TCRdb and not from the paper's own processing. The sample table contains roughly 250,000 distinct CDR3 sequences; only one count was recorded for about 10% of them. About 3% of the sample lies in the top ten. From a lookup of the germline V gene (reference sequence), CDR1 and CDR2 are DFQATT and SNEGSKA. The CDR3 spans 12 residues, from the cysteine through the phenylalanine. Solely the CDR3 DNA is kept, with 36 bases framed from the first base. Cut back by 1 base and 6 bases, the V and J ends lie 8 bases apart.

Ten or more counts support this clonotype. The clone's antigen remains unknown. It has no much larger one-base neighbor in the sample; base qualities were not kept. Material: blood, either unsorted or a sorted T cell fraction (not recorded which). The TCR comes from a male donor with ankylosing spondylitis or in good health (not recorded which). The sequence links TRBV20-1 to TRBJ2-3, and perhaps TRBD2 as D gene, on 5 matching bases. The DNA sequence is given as TGCAGTGCTAGAGGGGTAGCGGATACGCAGTATTTT. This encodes CSARGVADTQYF.